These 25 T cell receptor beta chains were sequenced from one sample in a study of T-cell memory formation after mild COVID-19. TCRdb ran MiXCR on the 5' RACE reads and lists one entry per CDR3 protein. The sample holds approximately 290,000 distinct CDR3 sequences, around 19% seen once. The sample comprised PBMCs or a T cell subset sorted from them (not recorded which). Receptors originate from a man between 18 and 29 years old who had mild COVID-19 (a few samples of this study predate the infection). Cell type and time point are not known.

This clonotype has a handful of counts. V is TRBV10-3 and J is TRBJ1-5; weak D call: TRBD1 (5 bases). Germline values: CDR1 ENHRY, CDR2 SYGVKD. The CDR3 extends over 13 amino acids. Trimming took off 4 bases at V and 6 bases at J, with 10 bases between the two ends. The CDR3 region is CAISGRGGQPQHF. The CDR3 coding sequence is TGTGCCATCAGTGGTAGGGGAGGTCAGCCCCAGCATTTT.

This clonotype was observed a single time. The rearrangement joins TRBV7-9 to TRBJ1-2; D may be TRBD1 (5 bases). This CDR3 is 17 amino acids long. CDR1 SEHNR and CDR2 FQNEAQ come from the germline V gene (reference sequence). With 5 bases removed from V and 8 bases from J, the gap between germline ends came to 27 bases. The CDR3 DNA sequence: TGTGCCAGCAGCCTACAATCTGGCCGGTCCGGGACCCGCGGCTACACCTTC. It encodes CASSLQSGRSGTRGYTF.

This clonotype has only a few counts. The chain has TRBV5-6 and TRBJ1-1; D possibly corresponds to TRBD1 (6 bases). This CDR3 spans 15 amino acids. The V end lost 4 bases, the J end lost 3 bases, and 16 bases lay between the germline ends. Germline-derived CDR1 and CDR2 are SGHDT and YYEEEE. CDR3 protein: CASSAGGHGYTEAFF. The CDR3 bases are TGTGCCAGCAGCGCCGGGGGACATGGGTACACTGAAGCTTTCTTT. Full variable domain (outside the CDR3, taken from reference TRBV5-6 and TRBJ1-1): DAGVTQSPTHLIKTRGQQVTLRCSPKSGHDTVSWYQQALGQGPQFIFQYYEEEERQRGNFPDRFSGHQFPNYSSELNVNALLLGDSALYLCASSAGGHGYTEAFFGQGTRLTVV.

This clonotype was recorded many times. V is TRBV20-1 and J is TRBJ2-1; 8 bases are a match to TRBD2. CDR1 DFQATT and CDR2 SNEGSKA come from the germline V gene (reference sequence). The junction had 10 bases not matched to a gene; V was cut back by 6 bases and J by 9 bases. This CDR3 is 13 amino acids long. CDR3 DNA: TGCAGTGCCACGCAGGGACTAGGAGCTGAGCAGTTCTTC. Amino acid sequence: CSATQGLGAEQFF.

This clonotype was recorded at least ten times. The DNA of the CDR3 is TGCGCCAGCAGCGGGGCTACCGGGACTAGCGTCCACGAGCAGTACTTC. Protein sequence: CASSGATGTSVHEQYF. The chain has TRBV5-1 and TRBJ2-7; TRBD2 matches at 10 bases. The CDR3 runs 16 residues. Germline loops: CDR1 SGHRS, CDR2 YFSETQ. V gave up 4 bases and J gave up 5 bases; unmatched junction bases: 12. Supplemented by reference TRBV5-1 and TRBJ2-7, the full variable domain reads KAGVTQTPRYLIKTRGQQVTLSCSPISGHRSVSWYQQTPGQGLQFLFEYFSETQRNKGNFPGRFSGRQFSNSRSEMNVSTLELGDSALYLCASSGATGTSVHEQYFGPGTRLTVT.

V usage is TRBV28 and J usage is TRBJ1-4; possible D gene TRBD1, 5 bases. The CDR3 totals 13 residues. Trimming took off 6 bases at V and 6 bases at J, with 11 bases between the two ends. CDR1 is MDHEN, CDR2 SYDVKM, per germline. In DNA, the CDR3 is TGTGCCAGCAGCTTCGGGGGATATGAAAAACTGTTTTTT. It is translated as CASSFGGYEKLFF. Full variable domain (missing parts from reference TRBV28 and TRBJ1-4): DVKVTQSSRYLVKRTGEKVFLECVQDMDHENMFWYRQDPGLGLRLIYFSYDVKMKEKGDIPEGYSVSREKKERFSLILESASTNQTSMYLCASSFGGYEKLFFGSGTQLSVL.

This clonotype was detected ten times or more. The CDR3, as DNA: TGCGCCAGCAGCCGGACAGGGGGCTATGGCTACACCTTC. It translates to CASSRTGGYGYTF. This chain connects TRBV4-3 to TRBJ1-2; 10 positions match TRBD1. Germline V gene data show CDR1 as LGHNA and CDR2 as YSLEER. The CDR3 totals 13 residues. Trimming at V came to 4 bases and at J to 4 bases, leaving 0 bases not matched to a gene.

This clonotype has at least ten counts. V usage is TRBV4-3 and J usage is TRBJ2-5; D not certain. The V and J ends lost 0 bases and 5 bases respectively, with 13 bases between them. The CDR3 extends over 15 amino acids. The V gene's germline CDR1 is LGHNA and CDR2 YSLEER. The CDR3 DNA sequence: TGCGCCAGCAGCCAAGATAGGTTCAGTGGGGAGACCCAGTACTTC. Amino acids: CASSQDRFSGETQYF.

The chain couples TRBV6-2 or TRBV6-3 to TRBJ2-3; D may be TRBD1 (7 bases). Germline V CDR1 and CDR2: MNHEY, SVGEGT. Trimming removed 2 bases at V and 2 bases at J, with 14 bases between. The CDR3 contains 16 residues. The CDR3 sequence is CASSYGGGQTTDTQYF. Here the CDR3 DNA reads TGTGCCAGCAGTTACGGAGGGGGCCAAACCACAGATACGCAGTATTTT.

The CDR3 reads CASSPGQGVDTQYF. The CDR3 DNA is TGTGCCAGCAGTCCTGGGCAGGGGGTAGATACGCAGTATTTT. The chain links TRBV7-2 to TRBJ2-3, with 7 positions matching TRBD1. Germline trimming cut 6 bases from V and 5 bases from J; bases unmatched to any gene: 8. Looked up from germline, CDR1 is SGHTA and CDR2 is FQGNSA. The CDR3 is 14 amino acids. Looking up the rest from reference TRBV7-2 and TRBJ2-3 gives the full variable domain: GAGVSQSPSNKVTEKGKDVELRCDPISGHTALYWYRQSLGQGLEFLIYFQGNSAPDKSGLPSDRFSAERTGGSVSTLTIQRTQQEDSAVYLCASSPGQGVDTQYFGPGTRLTVL.

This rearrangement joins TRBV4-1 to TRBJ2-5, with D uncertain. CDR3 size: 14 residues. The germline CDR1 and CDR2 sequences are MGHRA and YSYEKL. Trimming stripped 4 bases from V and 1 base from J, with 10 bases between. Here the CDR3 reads CASSRVGAQETQYF. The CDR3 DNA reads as TGCGCCAGCAGCCGGGTCGGCGCCCAAGAGACCCAGTACTTC.

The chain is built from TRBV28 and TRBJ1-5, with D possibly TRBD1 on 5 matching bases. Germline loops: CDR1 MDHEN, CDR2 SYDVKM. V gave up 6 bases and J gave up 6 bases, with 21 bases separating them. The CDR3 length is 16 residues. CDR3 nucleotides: TGTGCCAGCAGAACCGGGTCCTTTAATAGGGGTCAGCCCCAGCATTTT. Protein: CASRTGSFNRGQPQHF. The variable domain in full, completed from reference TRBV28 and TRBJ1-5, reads DVKVTQSSRYLVKRTGEKVFLECVQDMDHENMFWYRQDPGLGLRLIYFSYDVKMKEKGDIPEGYSVSREKKERFSLILESASTNQTSMYLCASRTGSFNRGQPQHFGDGTRLSIL.

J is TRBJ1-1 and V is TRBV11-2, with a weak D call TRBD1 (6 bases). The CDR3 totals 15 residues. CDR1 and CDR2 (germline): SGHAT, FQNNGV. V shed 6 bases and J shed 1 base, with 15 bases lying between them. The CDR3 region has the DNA TGTGCCAGCAGGGGTGAGGACAGTGAGAACACTGAAGCTTTCTTT. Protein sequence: CASRGEDSENTEAFF. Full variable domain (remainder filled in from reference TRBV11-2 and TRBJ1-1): EAGVAQSPRYKIIEKRQSVAFWCNPISGHATLYWYQQILGQGPKLLIQFQNNGVVDDSQLPKDRFSAERLKGVDSTLKIQPAKLEDSAVYLCASRGEDSENTEAFFGQGTRLTVV.

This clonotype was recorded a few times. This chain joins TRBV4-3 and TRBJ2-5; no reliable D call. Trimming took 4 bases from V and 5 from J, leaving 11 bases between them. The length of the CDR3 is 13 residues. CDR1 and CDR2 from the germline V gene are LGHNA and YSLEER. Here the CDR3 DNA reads TGCGCCAGCAGCCGAGGATCTGGGGAGACCCAGTACTTC. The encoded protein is CASSRGSGETQYF.

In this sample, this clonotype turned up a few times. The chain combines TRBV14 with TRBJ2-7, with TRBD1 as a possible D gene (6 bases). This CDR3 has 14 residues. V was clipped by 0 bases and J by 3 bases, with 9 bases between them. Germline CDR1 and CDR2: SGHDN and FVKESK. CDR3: CASSQDRGNYEQYF. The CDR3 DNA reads TGTGCCAGCAGCCAAGACAGGGGTAACTACGAGCAGTACTTC.

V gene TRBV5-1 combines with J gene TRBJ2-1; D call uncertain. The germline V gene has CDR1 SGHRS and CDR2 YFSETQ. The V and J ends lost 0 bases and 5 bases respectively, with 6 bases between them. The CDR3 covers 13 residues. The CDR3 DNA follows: TGCGCCAGCAGCTTGGCCACGGACAATGAGCAGTTCTTC. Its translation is CASSLATDNEQFF.

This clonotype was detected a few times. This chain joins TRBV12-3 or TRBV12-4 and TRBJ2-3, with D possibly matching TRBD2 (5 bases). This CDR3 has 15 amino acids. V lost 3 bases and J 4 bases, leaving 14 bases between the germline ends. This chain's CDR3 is CASSFRLGGSDTQYF. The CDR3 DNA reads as TGTGCCAGCAGTTTCCGACTCGGAGGTTCAGATACGCAGTATTTT.

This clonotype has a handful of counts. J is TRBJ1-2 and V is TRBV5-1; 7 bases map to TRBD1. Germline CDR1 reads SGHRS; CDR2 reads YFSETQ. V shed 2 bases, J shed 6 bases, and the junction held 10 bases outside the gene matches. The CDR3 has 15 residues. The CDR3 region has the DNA TGCGCCAGCAGCTTTCCCTCAGGGGGTGGAGATGGCTACACCTTC. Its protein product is CASSFPSGGGDGYTF.

The CDR3 spells CASSLGRAWAETQYF. The CDR3 bases are TGCGCCAGCAGCTTAGGACGGGCCTGGGCCGAGACCCAGTACTTC. This chain connects TRBV5-1 to TRBJ2-5; D is unresolved. CDR3 size: 15 residues. The germline V gene has CDR1 SGHRS and CDR2 YFSETQ. The V gene lost 2 bases and the J gene lost 5 bases, with 16 bases spanning the gap. Based on the CDR3 plus reference TRBV5-1 and TRBJ2-5, the full variable domain is KAGVTQTPRYLIKTRGQQVTLSCSPISGHRSVSWYQQTPGQGLQFLFEYFSETQRNKGNFPGRFSGRQFSNSRSEMNVSTLELGDSALYLCASSLGRAWAETQYFGPGTRLLVL.

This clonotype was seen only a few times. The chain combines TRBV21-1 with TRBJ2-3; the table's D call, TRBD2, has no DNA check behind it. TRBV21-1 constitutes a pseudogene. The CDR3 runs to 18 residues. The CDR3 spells CASSKKVWGLAVRDTQYF. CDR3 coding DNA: TGTGCCAGCAGCAAAAAGGTCTGGGGACTAGCGGTCCGGGATACGCAGTATTTT.

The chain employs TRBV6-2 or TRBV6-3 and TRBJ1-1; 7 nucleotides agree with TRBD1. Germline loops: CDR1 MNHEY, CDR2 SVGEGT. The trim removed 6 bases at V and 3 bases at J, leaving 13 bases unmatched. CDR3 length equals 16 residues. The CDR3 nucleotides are TGTGCCAGCAGCAAATCCCCCGGTACAGGGGACACTGAAGCTTTCTTT. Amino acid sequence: CASSKSPGTGDTEAFF.

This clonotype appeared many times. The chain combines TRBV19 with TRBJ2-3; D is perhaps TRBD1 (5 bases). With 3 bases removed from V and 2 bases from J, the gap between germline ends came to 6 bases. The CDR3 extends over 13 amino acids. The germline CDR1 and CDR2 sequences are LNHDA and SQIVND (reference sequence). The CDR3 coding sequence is TGTGCCAGTAGTATGGACAACACAGATACGCAGTATTTT. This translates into CASSMDNTDTQYF.

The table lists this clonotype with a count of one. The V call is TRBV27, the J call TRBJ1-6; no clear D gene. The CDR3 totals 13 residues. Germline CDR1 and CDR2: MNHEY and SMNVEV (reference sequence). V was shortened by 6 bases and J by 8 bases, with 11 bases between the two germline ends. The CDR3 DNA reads TGTGCCAGCAGGGGCGGCAGCTATTCACCCCTCCACTTT. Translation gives CASRGGSYSPLHF.

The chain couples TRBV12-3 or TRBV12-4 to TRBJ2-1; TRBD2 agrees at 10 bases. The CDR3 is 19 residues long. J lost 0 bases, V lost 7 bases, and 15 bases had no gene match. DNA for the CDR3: TGTGCCAGCACCTTTTCGCGACTAGCGGGCCAGAGCTCCTACAATGAGCAGTTCTTC. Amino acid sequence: CASTFSRLAGQSSYNEQFF.

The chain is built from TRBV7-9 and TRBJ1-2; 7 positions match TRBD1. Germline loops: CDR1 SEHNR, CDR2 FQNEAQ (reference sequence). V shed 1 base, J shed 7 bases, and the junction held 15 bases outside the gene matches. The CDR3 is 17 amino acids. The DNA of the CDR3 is TGTGCCAGCAGCTTAGGGGGGACAGTCCGCTCCCCTGGTGGCTACACCTTC. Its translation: CASSLGGTVRSPGGYTF. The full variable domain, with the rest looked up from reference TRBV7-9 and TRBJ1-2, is DTGVSQNPRHKITKRGQNVTFRCDPISEHNRLYWYRQTLGQGPEFLTYFQNEAQLEKSRLLSDRFSAERPKGSFSTLEIQRTEQGDSAMYLCASSLGGTVRSPGGYTFGSGTRLTVV.